The source of this T cell receptor (beta chain) is a study of cytomegalovirus exposure and HLA in healthy donors. Study-wide results and caveats: Fewer N-insertions (relative to the 666-donor mean) were reportedly seen in an Asian-associated ancestry cluster in a later analysis. A later look showed TCR association rates differing by HLA locus, highest for DRB1 and lowest for HLA-C. Usually a TCR sequence was rare, but some public TCRs were found in many donors.

The CDR3 loop spans 15 amino acids. Germline trimming cut 1 base from V and 5 bases from J; bases unmatched to any gene: 6. The germline V gene has CDR1 SGHTA and CDR2 FQGNSA. PCR primers comprised 60 Vbeta and 13 Jbeta primers. Assay used: immunoSEQ multiplex PCR; TCRdb lists only in-frame clones, some missing. The table has approximately 92,000 clones, roughly 80% seen once. As regards this clone: The antigen is undetermined.

The source of this sequence is a man aged 45-65 years in good health and CMV-seropositive. This sequence joins TRBV7-2 and TRBJ2-5; 8 nucleotides line up with TRBD2. The sequencing input was PBMCs. The CDR3 coding sequence is TGTGCCAGCAGCTTAGTAGGGACTAGGTTTGAGACCCAGTACTTC. Translated: CASSLVGTRFETQYF.